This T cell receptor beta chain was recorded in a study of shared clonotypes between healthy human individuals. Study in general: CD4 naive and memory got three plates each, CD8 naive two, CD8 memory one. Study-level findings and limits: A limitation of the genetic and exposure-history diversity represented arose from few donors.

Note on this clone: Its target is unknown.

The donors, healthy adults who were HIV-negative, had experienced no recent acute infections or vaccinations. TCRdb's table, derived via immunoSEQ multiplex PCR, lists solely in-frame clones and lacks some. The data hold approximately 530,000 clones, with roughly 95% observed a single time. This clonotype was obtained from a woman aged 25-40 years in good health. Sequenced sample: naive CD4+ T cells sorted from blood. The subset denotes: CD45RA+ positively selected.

CDR3 sequence (DNA): TGTGCCAGCAGCTCCGGGACACAAGAGACCCAGTACTTC. Translating gives CASSSGTQETQYF. V and J are TRBV7-9 and TRBJ2-5; tentatively, D is TRBD1 (6 bases). V was pared by 4 bases and J by 2 bases, with 8 bases between. The CDR3 extends over 13 amino acids. The V gene's germline CDR1 is SEHNR and CDR2 FQNEAQ (reference sequence).